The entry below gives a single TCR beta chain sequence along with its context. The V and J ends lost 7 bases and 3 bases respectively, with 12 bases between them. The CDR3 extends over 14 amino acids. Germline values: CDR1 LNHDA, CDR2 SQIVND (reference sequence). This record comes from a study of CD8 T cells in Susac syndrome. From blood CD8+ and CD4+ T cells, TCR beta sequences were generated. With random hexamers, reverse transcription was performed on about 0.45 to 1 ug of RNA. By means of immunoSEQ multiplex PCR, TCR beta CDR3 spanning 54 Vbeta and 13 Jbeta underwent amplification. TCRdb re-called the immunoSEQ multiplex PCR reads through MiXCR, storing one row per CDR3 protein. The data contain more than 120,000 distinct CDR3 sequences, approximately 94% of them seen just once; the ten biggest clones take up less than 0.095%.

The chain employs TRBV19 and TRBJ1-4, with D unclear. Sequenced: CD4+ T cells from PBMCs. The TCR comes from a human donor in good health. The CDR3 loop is CASKSLGANEKLFF. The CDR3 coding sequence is TGTGCCAGTAAATCTCTCGGGGCTAATGAAAAACTGTTTTTT.